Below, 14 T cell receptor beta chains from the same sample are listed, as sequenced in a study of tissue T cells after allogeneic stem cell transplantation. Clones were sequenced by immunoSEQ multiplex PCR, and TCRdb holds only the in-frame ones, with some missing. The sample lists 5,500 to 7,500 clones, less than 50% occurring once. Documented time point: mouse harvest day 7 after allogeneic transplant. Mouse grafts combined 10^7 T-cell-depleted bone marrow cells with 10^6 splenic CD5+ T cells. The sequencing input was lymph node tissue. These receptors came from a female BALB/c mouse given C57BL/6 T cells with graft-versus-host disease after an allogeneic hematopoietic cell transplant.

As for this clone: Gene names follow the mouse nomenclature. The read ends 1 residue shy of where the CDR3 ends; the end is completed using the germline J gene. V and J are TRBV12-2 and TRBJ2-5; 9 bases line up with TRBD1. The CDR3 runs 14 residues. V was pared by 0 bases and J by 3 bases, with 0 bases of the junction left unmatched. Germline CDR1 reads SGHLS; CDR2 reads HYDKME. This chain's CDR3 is CASSLDRGQDTQYF. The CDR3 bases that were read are TGTGCCAGCTCTCTCGACAGGGGGCAAGACACCCAGTAC.

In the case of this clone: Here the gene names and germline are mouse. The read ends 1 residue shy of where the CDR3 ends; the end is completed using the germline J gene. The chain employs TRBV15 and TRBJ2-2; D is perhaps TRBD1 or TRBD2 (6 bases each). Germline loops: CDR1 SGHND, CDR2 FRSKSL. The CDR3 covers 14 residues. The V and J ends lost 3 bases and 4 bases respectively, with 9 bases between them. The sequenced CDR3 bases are TGTGCCAGCAGTTTGGGGGCGGGCACCGGGCAGCTCTAC. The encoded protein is CASSLGAGTGQLY. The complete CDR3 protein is CASSLGAGTGQLYF.

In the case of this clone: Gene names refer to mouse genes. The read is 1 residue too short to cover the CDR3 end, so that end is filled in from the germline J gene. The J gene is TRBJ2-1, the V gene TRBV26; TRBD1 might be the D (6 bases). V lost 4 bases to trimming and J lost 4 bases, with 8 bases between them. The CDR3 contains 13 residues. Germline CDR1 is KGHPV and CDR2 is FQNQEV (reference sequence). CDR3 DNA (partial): TGTGCCAGCAGTCCCGACAGGTATGCTGAGCAGTTC. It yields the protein CASSPDRYAEQF. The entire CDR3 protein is CASSPDRYAEQFF.

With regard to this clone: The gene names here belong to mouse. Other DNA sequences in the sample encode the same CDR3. The CDR3 loop reads CASSPGLGSAETLYF. The part of the CDR3 DNA that was read is TGTGCCAGCAGCCCGGGACTGGGCAGTGCAGAAACGCTGTAT. The gene calls are TRBV3 and TRBJ2-3, with 9 bases that match TRBD2. The read halts 1 residue ahead of the CDR3 end, with the missing end drawn from the germline J gene. The CDR3 is made up of 15 amino acids. Germline CDR1 is SNHLY and CDR2 is FYNGKV (reference sequence). V gave up 5 bases and J gave up 0 bases; unmatched junction bases: 3.

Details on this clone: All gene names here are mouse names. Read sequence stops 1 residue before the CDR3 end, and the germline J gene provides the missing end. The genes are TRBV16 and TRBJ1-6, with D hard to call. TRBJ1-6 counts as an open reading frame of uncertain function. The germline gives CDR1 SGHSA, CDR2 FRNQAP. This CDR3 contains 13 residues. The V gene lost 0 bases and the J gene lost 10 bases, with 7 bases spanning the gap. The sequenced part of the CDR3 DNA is TGTGCAAGCAGCTTAGATCCGGGGTCGCCCCTCTAC. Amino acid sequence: CASSLDPGSPLY. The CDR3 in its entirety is CASSLDPGSPLYF.

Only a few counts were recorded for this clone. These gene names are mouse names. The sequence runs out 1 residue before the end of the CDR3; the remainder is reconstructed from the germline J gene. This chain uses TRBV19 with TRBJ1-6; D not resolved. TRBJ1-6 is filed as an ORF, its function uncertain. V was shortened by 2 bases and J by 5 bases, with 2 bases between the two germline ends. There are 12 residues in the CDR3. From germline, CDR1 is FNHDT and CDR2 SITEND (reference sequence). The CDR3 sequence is CASSINNSPLYF. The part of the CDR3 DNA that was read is TGTGCCAGCAGTATCAATAATTCGCCCCTCTAC.

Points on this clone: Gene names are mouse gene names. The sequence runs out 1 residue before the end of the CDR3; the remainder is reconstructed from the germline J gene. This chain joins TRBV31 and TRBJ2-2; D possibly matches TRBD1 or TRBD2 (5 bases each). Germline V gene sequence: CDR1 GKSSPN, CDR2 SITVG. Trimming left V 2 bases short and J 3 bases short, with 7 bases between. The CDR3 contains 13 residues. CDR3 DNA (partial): TGTGCCTGGAGTACGGGGGACACCGGGCAGCTCTAC. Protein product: CAWSTGDTGQLY. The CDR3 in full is CAWSTGDTGQLYF.

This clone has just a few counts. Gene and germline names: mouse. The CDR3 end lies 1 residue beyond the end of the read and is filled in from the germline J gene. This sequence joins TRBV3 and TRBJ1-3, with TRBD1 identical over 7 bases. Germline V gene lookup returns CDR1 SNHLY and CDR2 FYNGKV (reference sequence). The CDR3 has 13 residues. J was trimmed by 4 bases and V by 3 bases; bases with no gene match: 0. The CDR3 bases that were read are TGTGCCAGCAGCTTGACAGGGGGAAATACGCTCTAT. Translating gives CASSLTGGNTLY. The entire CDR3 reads CASSLTGGNTLYF.

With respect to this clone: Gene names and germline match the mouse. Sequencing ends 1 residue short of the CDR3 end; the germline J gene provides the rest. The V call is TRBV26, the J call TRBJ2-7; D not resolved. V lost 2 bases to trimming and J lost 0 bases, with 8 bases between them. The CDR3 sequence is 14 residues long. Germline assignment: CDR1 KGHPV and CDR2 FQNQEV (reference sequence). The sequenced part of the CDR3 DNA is TGTGCCAGCAGTCTGCCCCGGGACTCCTATGAACAGTAC. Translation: CASSLPRDSYEQY. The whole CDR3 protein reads CASSLPRDSYEQYF.

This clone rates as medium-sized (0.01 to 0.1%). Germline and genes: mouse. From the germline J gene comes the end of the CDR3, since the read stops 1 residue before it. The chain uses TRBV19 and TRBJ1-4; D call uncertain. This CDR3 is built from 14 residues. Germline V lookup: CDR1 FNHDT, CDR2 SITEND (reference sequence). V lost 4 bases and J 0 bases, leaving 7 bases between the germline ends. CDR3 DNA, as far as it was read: TGTGCCAGCAGTTGGGCCTTTTCCAACGAAAGATTATTT. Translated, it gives CASSWAFSNERLF. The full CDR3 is CASSWAFSNERLFF.

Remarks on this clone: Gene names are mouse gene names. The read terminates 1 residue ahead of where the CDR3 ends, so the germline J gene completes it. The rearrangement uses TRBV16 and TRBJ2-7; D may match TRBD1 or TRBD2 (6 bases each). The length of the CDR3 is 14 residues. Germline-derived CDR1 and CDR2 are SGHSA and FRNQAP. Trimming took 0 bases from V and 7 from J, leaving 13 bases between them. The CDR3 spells CASSLEVGALEQYF. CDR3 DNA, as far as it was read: TGTGCAAGCAGCTTAGAAGTGGGGGCATTGGAACAGTAC.

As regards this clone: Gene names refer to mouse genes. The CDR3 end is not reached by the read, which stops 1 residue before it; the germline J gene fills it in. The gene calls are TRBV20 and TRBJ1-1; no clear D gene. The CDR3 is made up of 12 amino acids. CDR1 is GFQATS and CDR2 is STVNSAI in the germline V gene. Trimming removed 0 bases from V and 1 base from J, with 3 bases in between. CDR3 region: CGAREGNTEVFF. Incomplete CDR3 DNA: TGTGGTGCTAGGGAGGGAAACACAGAAGTCTTC.

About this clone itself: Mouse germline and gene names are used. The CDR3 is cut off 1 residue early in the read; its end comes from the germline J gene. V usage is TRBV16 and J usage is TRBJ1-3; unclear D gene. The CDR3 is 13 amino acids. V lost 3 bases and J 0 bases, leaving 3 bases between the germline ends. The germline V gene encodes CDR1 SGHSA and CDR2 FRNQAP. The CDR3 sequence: CASSFHSGNTLYF. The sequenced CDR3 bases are TGTGCAAGCAGCTTTCATTCTGGAAATACGCTCTAT.

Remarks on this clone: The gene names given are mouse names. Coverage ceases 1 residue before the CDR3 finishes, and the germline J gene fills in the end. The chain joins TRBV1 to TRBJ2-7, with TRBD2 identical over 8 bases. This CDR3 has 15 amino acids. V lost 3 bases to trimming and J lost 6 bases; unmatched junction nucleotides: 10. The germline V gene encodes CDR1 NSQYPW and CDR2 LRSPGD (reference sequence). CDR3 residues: CTCSAGGAPNSEQYF. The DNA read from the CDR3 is TGCACCTGCAGTGCCGGGGGGGCGCCGAATTCTGAACAGTAC.